The entry that follows covers one TCR beta chain sequence. These data are taken from a study of blood T cell repertoires in COVID-19. Study-level background: COVID-19 samples, acute and convalescent, were from the United States, Italy and Spain. PBMCs, B-cell-depleted T cells, or T cells were the source of the cDNA or gDNA that made up the material.

Authors' data handling: Counts of nucleated cells, estimated from reference gene primer amplification, were obtained. Profiled with immunoSEQ multiplex PCR; TCRdb holds only in-frame clones, not every one. V and J calls and clone size are given by that table; D and trimming were obtained from the DNA. The sample lists over 100,000 clones, around four fifths occurring once. Germline loops: CDR1 SGHRS, CDR2 YFSETQ. J gave up 0 bases and V 4 bases, and 15 bases lay outside the gene matches. The CDR3 is 19 residues long. The V and J genes are TRBV5-1 and TRBJ2-3, with 9 bases identical to TRBD1. Material: peripheral blood. This TCR came from a human donor in a cohort sampled during active COVID-19. CDR3 in DNA: TGCGCCAGCAGCGCGTCCCTGGACAGGGGAAGAACTAGCACAGATACGCAGTATTTT. It codes for CASSASLDRGRTSTDTQYF.